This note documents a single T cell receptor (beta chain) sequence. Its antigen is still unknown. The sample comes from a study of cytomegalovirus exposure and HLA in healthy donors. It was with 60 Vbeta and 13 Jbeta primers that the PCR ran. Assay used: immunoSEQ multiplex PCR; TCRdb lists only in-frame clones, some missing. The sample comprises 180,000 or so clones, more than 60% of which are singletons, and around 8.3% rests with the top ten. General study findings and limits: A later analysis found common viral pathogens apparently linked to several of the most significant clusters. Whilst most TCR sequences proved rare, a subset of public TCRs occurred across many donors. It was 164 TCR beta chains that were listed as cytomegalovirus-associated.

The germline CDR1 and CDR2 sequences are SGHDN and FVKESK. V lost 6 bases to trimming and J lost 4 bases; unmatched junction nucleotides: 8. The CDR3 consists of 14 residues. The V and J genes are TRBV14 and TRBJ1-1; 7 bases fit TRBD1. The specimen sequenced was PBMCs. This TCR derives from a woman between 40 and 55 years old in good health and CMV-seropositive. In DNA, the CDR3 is TGTGCCAGCAGGCAACAGGGGAGAGGCACTGAAGCTTTCTTT. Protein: CASRQQGRGTEAFF. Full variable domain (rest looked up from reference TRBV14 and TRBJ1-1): EAGVTQFPSHSVIEKGQTVTLRCDPISGHDNLYWYRRVMGKEIKFLLHFVKESKQDESGMPNNRFLAERTGGTYSTLKVQPAELEDSGVYFCASRQQGRGTEAFFGQGTRLTVV.